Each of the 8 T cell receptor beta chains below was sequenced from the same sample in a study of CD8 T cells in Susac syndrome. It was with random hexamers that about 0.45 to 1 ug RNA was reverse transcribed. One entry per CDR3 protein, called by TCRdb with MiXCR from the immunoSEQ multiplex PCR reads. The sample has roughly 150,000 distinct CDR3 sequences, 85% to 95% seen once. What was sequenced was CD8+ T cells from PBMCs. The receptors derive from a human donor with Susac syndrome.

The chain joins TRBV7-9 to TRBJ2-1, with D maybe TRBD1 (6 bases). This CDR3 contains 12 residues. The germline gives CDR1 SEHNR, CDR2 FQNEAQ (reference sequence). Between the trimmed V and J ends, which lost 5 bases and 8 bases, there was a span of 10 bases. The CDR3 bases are TGTGCCAGCAGCCAACAGGGTGATGAGCAGTTCTTC. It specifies CASSQQGDEQFF.

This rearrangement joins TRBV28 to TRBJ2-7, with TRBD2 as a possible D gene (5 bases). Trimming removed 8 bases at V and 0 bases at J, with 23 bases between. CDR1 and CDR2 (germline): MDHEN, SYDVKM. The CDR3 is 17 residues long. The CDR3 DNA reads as TGTGCCAGCTCGTACGGGAAGGACGAGCAGCCCTCCTACGAGCAGTACTTC. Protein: CASSYGKDEQPSYEQYF.

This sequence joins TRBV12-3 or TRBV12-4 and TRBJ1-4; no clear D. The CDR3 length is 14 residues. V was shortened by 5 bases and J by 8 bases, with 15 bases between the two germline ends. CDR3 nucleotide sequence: TGTGCCAGCAGTCCTGAGACCGACGGAGAAAAACTGTTTTTT. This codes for CASSPETDGEKLFF.

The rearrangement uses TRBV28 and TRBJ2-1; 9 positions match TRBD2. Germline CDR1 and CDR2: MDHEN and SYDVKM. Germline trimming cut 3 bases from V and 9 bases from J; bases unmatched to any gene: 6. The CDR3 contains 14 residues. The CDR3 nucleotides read TGTGCCAGCAGTTTCGCGGGAGGGGGAAGTGAGCAGTTCTTC. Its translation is CASSFAGGGSEQFF.

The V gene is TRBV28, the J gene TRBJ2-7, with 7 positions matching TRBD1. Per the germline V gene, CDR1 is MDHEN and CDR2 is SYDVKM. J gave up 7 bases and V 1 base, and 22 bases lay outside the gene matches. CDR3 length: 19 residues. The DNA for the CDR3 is TGTGCCAGCAGTTTATTGGGGGCGACAGGGTCAGGCCGTGGGGGTGAGCAGTACTTC. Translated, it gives CASSLLGATGSGRGGEQYF.

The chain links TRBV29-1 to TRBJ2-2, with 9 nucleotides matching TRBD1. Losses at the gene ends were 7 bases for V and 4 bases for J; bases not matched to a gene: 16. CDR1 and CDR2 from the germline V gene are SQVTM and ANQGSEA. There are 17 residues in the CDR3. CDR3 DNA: TGCAGCGCTTTAGGGACAGGGCCTTTTCGAACCACCGGGGAGCTGTTTTTT. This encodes CSALGTGPFRTTGELFF.

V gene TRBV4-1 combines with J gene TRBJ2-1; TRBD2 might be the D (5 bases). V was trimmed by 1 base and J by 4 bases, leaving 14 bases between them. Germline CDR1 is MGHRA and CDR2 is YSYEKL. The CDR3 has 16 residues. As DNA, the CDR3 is TGCGCCAGCAGCCAAGGAGAGGGCTTTGGTTACAATGAGCAGTTCTTC. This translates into CASSQGEGFGYNEQFF.

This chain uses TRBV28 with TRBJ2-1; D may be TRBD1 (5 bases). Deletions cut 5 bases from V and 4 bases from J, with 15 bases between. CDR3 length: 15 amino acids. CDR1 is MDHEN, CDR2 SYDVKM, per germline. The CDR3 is CASSLLGLSYNEQFF. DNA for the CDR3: TGTGCCAGCAGTCTGCTGGGGCTGTCATACAATGAGCAGTTCTTC.